The clone carrying this TCR beta chain was seen only a few times. Its antigen is undetermined. The data are from a study of shared clonotypes between healthy human individuals. General study findings and limits: Clonotype sharing across donors was expected to vary with sequencing depth. Rarefaction analysis demonstrated incomplete sorted-subset sequencing notwithstanding large depth.

The germline CDR1 and CDR2 sequences are SEHNR and FQNEAQ (reference sequence). Trimming removed 1 base from V and 0 bases from J, with 9 bases in between. The CDR3 is 15 amino acids. Assay: immunoSEQ multiplex PCR; the TCRdb copy retains only in-frame clones and omits some. The sample shows about 2.1 million clones, roughly 95% of them seen only once. Positively selected for CCR7, the CD45RO-negative cells used as naive CD8 cells excluded terminally differentiated effector memory CD45RA+ cells. Input material: naive CD8+ T cells from PBMCs. V usage is TRBV7-9 and J usage is TRBJ1-1; D is perhaps TRBD1 (5 bases). The receptor was isolated from a man aged 18 to 30 in good health. Some clones in this sample may be carry-over from other donors' samples. CDR3 loop: CASSLVDSLNTEAFF. The CDR3 DNA sequence: TGTGCCAGCAGCTTAGTTGACAGTTTGAACACTGAAGCTTTCTTT.